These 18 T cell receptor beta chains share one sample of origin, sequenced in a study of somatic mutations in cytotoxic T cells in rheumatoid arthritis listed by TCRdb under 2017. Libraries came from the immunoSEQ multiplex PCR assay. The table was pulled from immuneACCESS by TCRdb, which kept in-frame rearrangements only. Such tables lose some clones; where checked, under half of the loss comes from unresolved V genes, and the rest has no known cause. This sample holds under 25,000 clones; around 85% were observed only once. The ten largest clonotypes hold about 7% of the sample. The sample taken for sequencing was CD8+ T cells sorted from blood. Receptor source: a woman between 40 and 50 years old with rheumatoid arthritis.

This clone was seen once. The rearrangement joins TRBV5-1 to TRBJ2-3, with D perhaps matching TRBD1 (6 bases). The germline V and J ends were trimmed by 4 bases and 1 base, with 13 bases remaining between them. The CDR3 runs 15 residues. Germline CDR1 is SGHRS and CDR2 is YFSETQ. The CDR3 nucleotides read TGCGCCAGCAGCCCTGGTCCAGGGGGCACAGATACGCAGTATTTT. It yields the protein CASSPGPGGTDTQYF.

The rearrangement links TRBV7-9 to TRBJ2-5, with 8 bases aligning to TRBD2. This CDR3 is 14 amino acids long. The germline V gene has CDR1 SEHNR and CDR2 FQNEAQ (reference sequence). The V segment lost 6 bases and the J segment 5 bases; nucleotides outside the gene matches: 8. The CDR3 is CASRPGGGGETQYF. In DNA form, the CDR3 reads TGTGCCAGCAGGCCCGGGGGGGGAGGTGAGACCCAGTACTTC.

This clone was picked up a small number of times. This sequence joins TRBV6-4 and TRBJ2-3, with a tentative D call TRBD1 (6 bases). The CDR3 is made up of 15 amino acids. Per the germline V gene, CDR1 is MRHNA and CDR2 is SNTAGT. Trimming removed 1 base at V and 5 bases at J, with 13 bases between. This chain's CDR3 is CASSDLAGERDTQYF. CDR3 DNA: TGTGCCAGCAGTGACTTGGCAGGGGAACGAGATACGCAGTATTTT.

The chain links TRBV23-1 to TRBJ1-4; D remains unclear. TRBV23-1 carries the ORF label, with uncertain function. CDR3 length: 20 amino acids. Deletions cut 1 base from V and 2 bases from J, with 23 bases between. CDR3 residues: CASSQLKSDRDPVTNEKLFF. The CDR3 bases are TGCGCCAGCAGTCAATTAAAAAGCGATCGCGATCCGGTGACTAATGAAAAACTGTTTTTT.

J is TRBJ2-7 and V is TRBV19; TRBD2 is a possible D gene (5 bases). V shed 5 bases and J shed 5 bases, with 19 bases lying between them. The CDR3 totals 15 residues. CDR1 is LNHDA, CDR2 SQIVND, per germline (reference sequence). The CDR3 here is CASSPTGLSSNEQYF. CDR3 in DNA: TGTGCCAGTAGTCCAACCGGACTCTCCTCAAACGAGCAGTACTTC. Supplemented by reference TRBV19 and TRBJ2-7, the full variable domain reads DGGITQSPKYLFRKEGQNVTLSCEQNLNHDAMYWYRQDPGQGLRLIYYSQIVNDFQKGDIAEGYSVSREKKESFPLTVTSAQKNPTAFYLCASSPTGLSSNEQYFGPGTRLTVT.

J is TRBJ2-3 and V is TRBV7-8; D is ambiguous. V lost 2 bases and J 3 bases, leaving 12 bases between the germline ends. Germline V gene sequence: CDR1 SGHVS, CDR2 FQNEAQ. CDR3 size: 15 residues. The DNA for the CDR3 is TGTGCCAGCAGCTTAATTAGAGCTAGTACAGATACGCAGTATTTT. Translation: CASSLIRASTDTQYF.

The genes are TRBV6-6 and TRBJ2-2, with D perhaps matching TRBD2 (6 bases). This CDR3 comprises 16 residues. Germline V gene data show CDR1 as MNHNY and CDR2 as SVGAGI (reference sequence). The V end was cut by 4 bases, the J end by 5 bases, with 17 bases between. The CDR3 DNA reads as TGTGCCAGCAGTTGGGAGGCGGGACGCAGGACCGGGGAGCTGTTTTTT. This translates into CASSWEAGRRTGELFF.

The CDR3 is CASSHRGREGFDEQFF. Written as DNA, the CDR3 is TGTGCCAGCAGCCACCGAGGGCGGGAGGGATTCGATGAGCAGTTCTTC. The chain employs TRBV11-2 and TRBJ2-1, with 9 bases lining up with TRBD2. CDR3 length equals 16 residues. The V and J ends lost 5 bases and 8 bases, in that order; junction bases with no gene match: 13. CDR1 is SGHAT and CDR2 is FQNNGV in the germline V gene.

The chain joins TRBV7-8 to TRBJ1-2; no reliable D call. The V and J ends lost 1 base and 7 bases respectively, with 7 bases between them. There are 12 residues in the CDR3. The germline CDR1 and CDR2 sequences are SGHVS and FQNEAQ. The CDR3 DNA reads TGTGCCAGCAGCTTAGGTGGGCTTGGCTACACCTTC. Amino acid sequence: CASSLGGLGYTF.

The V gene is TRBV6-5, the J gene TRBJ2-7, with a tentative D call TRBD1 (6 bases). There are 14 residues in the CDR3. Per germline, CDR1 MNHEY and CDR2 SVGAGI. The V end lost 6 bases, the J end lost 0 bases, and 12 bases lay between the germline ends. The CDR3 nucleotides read TGTGCCAGCAGGAGACAGGCGAGCTCCTACGAGCAGTACTTC. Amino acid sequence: CASRRQASSYEQYF.

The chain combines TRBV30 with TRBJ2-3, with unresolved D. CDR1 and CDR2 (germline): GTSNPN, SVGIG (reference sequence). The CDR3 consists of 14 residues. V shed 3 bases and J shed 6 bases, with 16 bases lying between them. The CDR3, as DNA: TGTGCCTGGAGCTGGGCCTCGAATGCTGATACGCAGTATTTT. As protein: CAWSWASNADTQYF.

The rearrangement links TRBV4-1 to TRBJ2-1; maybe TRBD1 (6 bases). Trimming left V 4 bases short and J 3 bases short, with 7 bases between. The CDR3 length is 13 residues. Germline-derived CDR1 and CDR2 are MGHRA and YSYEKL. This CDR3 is CASSLTGYNEQFF. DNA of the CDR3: TGCGCCAGCAGCCTGACAGGCTACAATGAGCAGTTCTTC.

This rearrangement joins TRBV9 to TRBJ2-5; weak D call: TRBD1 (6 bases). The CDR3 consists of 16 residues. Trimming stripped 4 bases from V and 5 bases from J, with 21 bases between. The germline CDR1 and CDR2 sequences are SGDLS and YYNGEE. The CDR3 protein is CASSPNRDYLGETQYF. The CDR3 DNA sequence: TGTGCCAGCAGCCCTAACAGGGATTACTTGGGGGAGACCCAGTACTTC. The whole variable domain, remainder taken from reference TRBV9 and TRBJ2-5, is DSGVTQTPKHLITATGQRVTLRCSPRSGDLSVYWYQQSLDQGLQFLIQYYNGEERAKGNILERFSAQQFPDLHSELNLSSLELGDSALYFCASSPNRDYLGETQYFGPGTRLLVL.

The CDR3 sequence is CASSTILDSNYGYTF. The CDR3 DNA follows: TGTGCCAGTAGTACTATTTTAGACAGTAACTATGGCTACACCTTC. The rearrangement joins TRBV19 to TRBJ1-2; TRBD1 might be the D (5 bases). Per the germline V gene, CDR1 is LNHDA and CDR2 is SQIVND (reference sequence). The V end lost 4 bases, the J end lost 1 base, and 13 bases lay between the germline ends. The length of the CDR3 is 15 residues.

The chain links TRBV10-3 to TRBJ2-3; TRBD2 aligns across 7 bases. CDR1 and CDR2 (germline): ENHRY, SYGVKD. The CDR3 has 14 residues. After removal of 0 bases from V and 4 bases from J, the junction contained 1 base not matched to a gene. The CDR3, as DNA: TGTGCCATCAGTGAGTCCGGACTAGCAGATACGCAGTATTTT. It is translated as CAISESGLADTQYF.

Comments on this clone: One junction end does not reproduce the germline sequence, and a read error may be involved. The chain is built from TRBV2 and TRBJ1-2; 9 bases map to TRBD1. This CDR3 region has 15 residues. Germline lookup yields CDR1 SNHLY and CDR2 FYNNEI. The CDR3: CASSEVPGQGKGYTF. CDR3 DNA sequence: TGTGCCAGCAGCGAAGTTCCGGGACAGGGAAAAGGCTACACCTTC.

The CDR3 nucleotides are TGTGCCAGCAGCCAGATTATGACAGGGAACACTGAAGCTTTCTTT. The encoded protein is CASSQIMTGNTEAFF. V usage is TRBV4-2 and J usage is TRBJ1-1; perhaps TRBD1 as D (6 bases). CDR1 and CDR2 (germline): LGHNA, YNFKEQ. V lost 3 bases, J lost 1 base, and 12 bases lay in between. The CDR3 sequence is 15 residues long.

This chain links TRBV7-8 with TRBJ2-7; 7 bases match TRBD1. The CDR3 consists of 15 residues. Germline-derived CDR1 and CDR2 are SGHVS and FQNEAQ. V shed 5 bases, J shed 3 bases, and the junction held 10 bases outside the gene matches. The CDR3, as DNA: TGTGCCAGCAGCCCAGGCAGGGGGTACGACTACGAGCAGTACTTC. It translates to CASSPGRGYDYEQYF.